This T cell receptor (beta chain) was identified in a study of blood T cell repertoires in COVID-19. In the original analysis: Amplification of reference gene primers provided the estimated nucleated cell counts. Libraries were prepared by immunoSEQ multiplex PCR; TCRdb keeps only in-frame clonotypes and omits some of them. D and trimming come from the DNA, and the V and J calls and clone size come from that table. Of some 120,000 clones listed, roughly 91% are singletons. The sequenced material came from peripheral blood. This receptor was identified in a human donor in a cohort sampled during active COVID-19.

CDR3 nucleotides: TGTGCCAGTAGTATTTATGGGAGGGGGATGACTGAAGCTTTCTTT. The encoded protein is CASSIYGRGMTEAFF. This chain joins TRBV19 and TRBJ1-1, with D possibly TRBD1 on 6 matching bases. This CDR3 is built from 15 residues. V lost 3 bases, J lost 5 bases, and 16 bases lay in between. Germline V CDR1 and CDR2: LNHDA, SQIVND (reference sequence).